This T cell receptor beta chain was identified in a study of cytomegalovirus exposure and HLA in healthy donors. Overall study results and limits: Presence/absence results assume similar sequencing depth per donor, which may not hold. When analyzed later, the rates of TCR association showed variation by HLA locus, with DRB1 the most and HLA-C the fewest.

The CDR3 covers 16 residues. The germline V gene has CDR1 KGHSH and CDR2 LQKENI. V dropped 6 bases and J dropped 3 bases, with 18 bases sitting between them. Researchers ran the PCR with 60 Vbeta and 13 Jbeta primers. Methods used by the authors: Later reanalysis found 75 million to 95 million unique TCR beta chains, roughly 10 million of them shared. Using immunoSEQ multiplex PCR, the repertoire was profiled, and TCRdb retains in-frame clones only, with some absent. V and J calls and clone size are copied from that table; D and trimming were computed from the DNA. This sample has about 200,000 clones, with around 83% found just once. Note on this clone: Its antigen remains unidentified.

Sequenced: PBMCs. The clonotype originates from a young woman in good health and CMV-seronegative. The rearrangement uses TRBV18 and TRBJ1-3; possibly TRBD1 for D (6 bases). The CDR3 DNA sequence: TGTGCCAGCTCCCCCAGGGGAAGGAAAGGTGGAAACACCATATATTTT. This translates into CASSPRGRKGGNTIYF.